What follows are 20 T cell receptor beta chains derived from one specimen sequenced in a study of beta chain features in type 1 diabetes. Study results and limitations: Moderate yet significant TCRB CDR3 shortening was seen in Type 1 diabetes patients in all four CD4+ subsets.

The antigens of these receptors remain unknown. The investigators reverse transcribed all of the isolated RNA, so they sequenced expressed TCRB transcripts. Clones were sequenced by immunoSEQ multiplex PCR, and TCRdb holds only the in-frame ones, with some missing. The data show some 160,000 clones, with roughly 9% seen just once and approximately 0.7% held by the top ten. The sequenced material came from central memory CD4+ T cells from blood. The receptor set was obtained from a woman younger than 45 with type 1 diabetes.

This clone came up a few times. The CDR3 DNA reads as TGCGCCAGCAGTCCTAGGCCAGAAGAGACCCAGTACTTC. Amino acids: CASSPRPEETQYF. The chain is built from TRBV10-1 and TRBJ2-5; D uncertain. V was shortened by 5 bases and J by 3 bases, with 10 bases between the two germline ends. This CDR3 region has 13 residues. Germline CDR1 and CDR2: WNHNN and SYGVQD (reference sequence).

The genes are TRBV6-5 and TRBJ2-3; TRBD1 is a possible D gene (5 bases). Trimming cost V 5 bases and J 8 bases, with 17 bases left between them. CDR3 length: 14 amino acids. Germline CDR1 MNHEY, CDR2 SVGAGI. This chain's CDR3 is CASSVDSSIATQYF. The CDR3, as DNA: TGTGCCAGCAGTGTTGACAGTTCCATTGCTACGCAGTATTTT.

This clone was observed a handful of times. The J gene is TRBJ2-5, the V gene TRBV28, with D perhaps TRBD1 (6 bases). This CDR3 is 15 amino acids long. The V gene lost 1 base and the J gene lost 0 bases, with 9 bases spanning the gap. CDR1 is MDHEN, CDR2 SYDVKM, per germline. CDR3 in DNA: TGTGCCAGCAGTTTATTTGGACAGTACCAAGAGACCCAGTACTTC. Residues: CASSLFGQYQETQYF. The complete variable domain, with remaining parts taken from reference TRBV28 and TRBJ2-5, reads DVKVTQSSRYLVKRTGEKVFLECVQDMDHENMFWYRQDPGLGLRLIYFSYDVKMKEKGDIPEGYSVSREKKERFSLILESASTNQTSMYLCASSLFGQYQETQYFGPGTRLLVL.

The chain employs TRBV15 and TRBJ2-1, with TRBD2 matching over 8 bases. V lost 3 bases to trimming and J lost 1 base; unmatched junction nucleotides: 5. Germline assignment: CDR1 LNHNV and CDR2 YYDKDF (reference sequence). The CDR3 covers 16 residues. DNA of the CDR3: TGTGCCACCAGCAGCCGACTAGCGAGATCCTACAATGAGCAGTTCTTC. Its protein product is CATSSRLARSYNEQFF.

The V gene is TRBV7-9, the J gene TRBJ1-1, with TRBD1 matching 7 bases. The length of the CDR3 is 19 residues. Germline values: CDR1 SEHNR, CDR2 FQNEAQ (reference sequence). Germline trimming cut 1 base from V and 0 bases from J; bases unmatched to any gene: 14. CDR3 loop: CASSLEFRTGRFMNTEAFF. CDR3 sequence (DNA): TGTGCCAGCAGCTTAGAGTTCAGGACAGGACGGTTCATGAACACTGAAGCTTTCTTT.

This sequence joins TRBV29-1 and TRBJ2-2; D unresolved. The CDR3 length is 13 residues. Germline assignment: CDR1 SQVTM and CDR2 ANQGSEA. V was clipped by 2 bases and J by 4 bases, with 8 bases between them. The CDR3 DNA sequence: TGCAGCGTTGAACAGATCCTCACCGGGGAGCTGTTTTTT. Its translation: CSVEQILTGELFF.

The genes are TRBV19 and TRBJ1-5; no clear D. The germline gives CDR1 LNHDA, CDR2 SQIVND (reference sequence). V was cut by 5 bases and J by 3 bases, with 14 bases left in between. The CDR3 sequence is 15 residues long. CDR3 amino acids: CASSVQRLVNQPQHF. CDR3 DNA sequence: TGTGCCAGTAGTGTCCAGAGACTAGTCAATCAGCCCCAGCATTTT.

The chain links TRBV2 to TRBJ2-3; tentatively, D is TRBD2 (5 bases). Per the germline V gene, CDR1 is SNHLY and CDR2 is FYNNEI. The CDR3 is 13 residues long. V shed 7 bases and J shed 2 bases, with 10 bases lying between them. CDR3 amino acids: CASTLADTDTQYF. In DNA, the CDR3 is TGTGCCAGCACCCTAGCCGACACAGATACGCAGTATTTT.

The chain uses TRBV9 and TRBJ2-1; perhaps TRBD1 as D (5 bases). The V end was cut by 2 bases, the J end by 4 bases, with 10 bases between. This CDR3 comprises 14 residues. Looked up from germline, CDR1 is SGDLS and CDR2 is YYNGEE. CDR3 loop: CASSVQDTYNEQFF. CDR3 DNA sequence: TGTGCCAGCAGCGTCCAGGACACGTACAATGAGCAGTTCTTC.

In its sample, this clone was seen a few times. This chain links TRBV6-5 with TRBJ1-4; D not certain. The CDR3 loop spans 12 amino acids. Germline loops: CDR1 MNHEY, CDR2 SVGAGI. The germline V and J ends were trimmed by 5 bases and 8 bases, with 9 bases remaining between them. The CDR3 nucleotides are TGTGCCAGCAGTGAACCCGGGGAAAAACTGTTTTTT. It codes for CASSEPGEKLFF.

This clone was picked up a small number of times. The rearrangement uses TRBV28 and TRBJ2-7, with D possibly matching TRBD2 (6 bases). CDR1 is MDHEN and CDR2 is SYDVKM in the germline V gene. V was trimmed by 3 bases and J by 9 bases, leaving 15 bases between them. The CDR3 spans 13 residues. The CDR3 sequence: CASSFGLTGVQYF. The CDR3 DNA reads TGTGCCAGCAGTTTTGGTTTAACGGGAGTGCAGTACTTC.

On this clone itself: This sample includes further DNA sequences coding for the same CDR3. This chain connects TRBV28 to TRBJ1-2; 10 positions agree with TRBD1. CDR1 and CDR2 (germline): MDHEN, SYDVKM. Losses at the gene ends were 3 bases for V and 5 bases for J; bases not matched to a gene: 0. The CDR3 consists of 13 residues. CDR3 bases: TGTGCCAGCAGTTTGGGACAGGGGTATGGCTACACCTTC. Protein sequence: CASSLGQGYGYTF.

This clone was recorded many times. The chain joins TRBV13 to TRBJ2-1; 8 nucleotides line up with TRBD1. V gave up 5 bases and J gave up 7 bases; unmatched junction bases: 10. This CDR3 has 15 amino acids. In germline, CDR1 is PRHDT, CDR2 FYEKMQ (reference sequence). CDR3 amino acids: CASSPGQGRGNEQFF. The CDR3 DNA reads as TGTGCCAGCAGCCCAGGACAGGGACGAGGTAATGAGCAGTTCTTC.

This clone came up a few times. At one boundary the junction diverges from the germline segment, which might be a read error. This chain connects TRBV7-7 to TRBJ2-1; D possibly corresponds to TRBD2 (5 bases). The CDR3 contains 14 residues. CDR1 is SSHAT, CDR2 FNYEAQ, per germline (reference sequence). CDR3 sequence (DNA): TGTGCTAGCAGCTCAAACTCCGGGGAGAATGAGCAGTTCTTC. This codes for CASSSNSGENEQFF.

The genes are TRBV29-1 and TRBJ2-3; 7 positions match TRBD1. Per germline, CDR1 SQVTM and CDR2 ANQGSEA. The V segment lost 6 bases and the J segment 4 bases; nucleotides outside the gene matches: 13. The CDR3 has 15 amino acids. The DNA of the CDR3 is TGCAGCGTGGGTCCGACAGGGAGTTTGGCAGATACGCAGTATTTT. The encoded protein is CSVGPTGSLADTQYF.

The chain joins TRBV14 to TRBJ2-5, with 7 bases lining up with TRBD2. This CDR3 contains 14 residues. Germline V gene sequence: CDR1 SGHDN, CDR2 FVKESK. V trimming: 4 bases; J trimming: 5 bases; junction bases outside the gene matches: 7. Written as DNA, the CDR3 is TGTGCCAGCAGCCCCGGGACTATCGGGGAGACCCAGTACTTC. It yields the protein CASSPGTIGETQYF.

This clone was found a few times. CDR3 loop: CASSFGSQVEAFF. CDR3 coding DNA: TGTGCCAGCAGCTTCGGTTCACAGGTTGAAGCTTTCTTT. J is TRBJ1-1 and V is TRBV5-6; possible D gene TRBD1, 5 bases. CDR1 and CDR2 from the germline V gene are SGHDT and YYEEEE. The V end lost 2 bases, the J end lost 7 bases, and 12 bases lay between the germline ends. This CDR3 is built from 13 residues.

This clone was counted only a few times. The rearrangement joins TRBV7-2 to TRBJ2-7, with D tentatively TRBD2 (5 bases). The CDR3 has 12 residues. V shed 6 bases and J shed 7 bases, with 13 bases lying between them. In germline, CDR1 is SGHTA, CDR2 FQGNSA. Here the CDR3 reads CASRREYAEQYF. The CDR3, as DNA: TGTGCCAGCAGACGGGAATACGCGGAGCAGTACTTC.

This sequence joins TRBV2 and TRBJ2-1; the match to TRBD2 covers 11 bases. CDR1 and CDR2 (germline): SNHLY, FYNNEI. Unmatched junction bases numbered 21, after V lost 6 bases and J lost 8 bases. This CDR3 comprises 19 residues. The CDR3 loop reads CASRGTNSGRASQGHEQFF. The CDR3 region has the DNA TGTGCCAGCAGAGGAACTAATAGCGGGAGGGCCTCCCAAGGGCATGAGCAGTTCTTC.

This rearrangement joins TRBV27 to TRBJ2-2, with 11 positions matching TRBD2. The CDR3 has 16 residues. Germline-derived CDR1 and CDR2 are MNHEY and SMNVEV (reference sequence). Trimming at V came to 5 bases and at J to 3 bases, leaving 5 bases not matched to a gene. The CDR3 nucleotides read TGTGCCAGCAGTCCTGGTAGCGGGAGGGACACCGGGGAGCTGTTTTTT. Its protein is CASSPGSGRDTGELFF.